The clone carrying this T cell receptor (beta chain) has a single count. Antigen: not known. The treatment is: approximately 18 received Ad26.COV2.S at low or high dose, single or two shots; 5 received placebo; per-sample allocation not given. The samples were gathered on day 63 after the first injection of vaccine or placebo. The table came from immunoSEQ multiplex PCR; TCRdb's copy has only in-frame clones and leaves some out. This sample has about 320,000 clones, with just under 85% found just once. This entry comes from a study of Ad26.COV2.S vaccination and SARS-CoV-2 variants. General study results and limits: Vaccine and placebo recipients had similar non-spike TCR breadth.

The CDR3 spans 14 residues. V was shortened by 4 bases and J by 12 bases, with 16 bases between the two germline ends. Per the germline V gene, CDR1 is SGHTA and CDR2 is FQGNSA. This sequence originates from a person aged 18-60 years who received the Ad26.COV2.S COVID-19 vaccine or a placebo. This chain uses TRBV7-2 with TRBJ1-6; no firm D call. The input for sequencing was peripheral blood, taken in a trial of Ad26.COV2.S vaccine versus placebo. The CDR3 loop is CASSSDGPPGPLHF. The CDR3 DNA follows: TGTGCCAGCAGCTCCGACGGACCGCCGGGACCCCTCCACTTT. The variable domain in full, with the rest retrieved from reference TRBV7-2 and TRBJ1-6, is GAGVSQSPSNKVTEKGKDVELRCDPISGHTALYWYRQSLGQGLEFLIYFQGNSAPDKSGLPSDRFSAERTGGSVSTLTIQRTQQEDSAVYLCASSSDGPPGPLHFGNGTRLTVT.